The clone carrying this T cell receptor (beta chain) was observed a few times. Its antigen is not identified. This record comes from a study of cytotoxic CD8 clonotypes in ibrutinib-treated CLL. At the level of the study: Mean values per sample were a few hundred thousand productive templates and tens of thousands of productive rearrangements.

Study-wide points: Increased clonality at ibrutinib response gave way to a return toward baseline at progression.

Target depth was 1 in 200,000 to 1 in 1 million T cells, about 10x per clonotype. Libraries were prepared by immunoSEQ multiplex PCR; TCRdb keeps only in-frame clonotypes and omits some of them. The table shows roughly 52,000 clones, with approximately 53% occurring only once. The clonotype comes from a human donor with chronic lymphocytic leukemia. The source was PBMCs, collected after 12 months of ibrutinib treatment.

CDR3 region: CASSPAQNTEAFF. The CDR3 nucleotides are TGCGCCAGCAGCCCCGCTCAGAACACTGAAGCTTTCTTT. This chain uses TRBV23-1 with TRBJ1-1; D gene unclear. TRBV23-1 is noted as an ORF with a role that remains uncertain. This CDR3 is 13 amino acids long. Trimming left V 6 bases short and J 1 base short, with 9 bases between.